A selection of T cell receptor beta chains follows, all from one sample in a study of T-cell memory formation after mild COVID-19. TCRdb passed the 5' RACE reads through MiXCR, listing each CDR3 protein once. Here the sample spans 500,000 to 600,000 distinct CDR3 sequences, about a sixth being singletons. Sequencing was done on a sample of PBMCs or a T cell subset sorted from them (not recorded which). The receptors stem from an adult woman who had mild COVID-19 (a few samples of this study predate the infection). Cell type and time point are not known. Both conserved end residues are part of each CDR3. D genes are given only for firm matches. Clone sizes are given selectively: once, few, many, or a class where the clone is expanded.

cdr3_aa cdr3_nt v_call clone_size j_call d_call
CASSQIGRGLGTQYF TGTGCCAGCAGCCAAATCGGAAGGGGGCTCGGGACCCAGTACTTC TRBV7-6 . TRBJ2-5 TRBD1
CSVSGTGHHEQYF TGCAGCGTTTCCGGGACAGGGCACCACGAGCAGTACTTC TRBV29-1 few TRBJ2-7 TRBD1
CASSSRSGQTSYEQYF TGCGCCAGCAGCTCGAGGTCGGGACAGACATCCTACGAGCAGTACTTC TRBV5-1 few TRBJ2-7 TRBD1
CATSSPGGTEAFF TGTGCCACCAGCAGTCCGGGTGGGACTGAAGCTTTCTTT TRBV15 . TRBJ1-1 .
CASSPSKNIQYF TGTGCCAGCAGCCCCTCCAAAAACATTCAGTACTTC TRBV13 . TRBJ2-4 .
CSARDLAGGNQPQHF TGCAGTGCTAGAGATCTGGCAGGGGGCAATCAGCCCCAGCATTTT TRBV20-1 . TRBJ1-5 .
CASSGIAEQFF TGTGCCAGCAGCGGAATTGCTGAGCAGTTCTTC TRBV9 few TRBJ2-1 .
CSARRPRAARVSSDTQYF TGCAGTGCTAGACGACCCCGCGCTGCTCGAGTCTCGTCAGATACGCAGTATTTT TRBV20-1 few TRBJ2-3 .
CASSLVGSGTSYEQYF TGTGCCAGCAGTTTAGTCGGTAGCGGGACTTCCTACGAGCAGTACTTC TRBV27 few TRBJ2-7 TRBD2
CASSLALLGTSGSLETQYF TGTGCCAGCAGCTTAGCGCTATTGGGAACTAGCGGGAGCCTTGAGACCCAGTACTTC TRBV7-9 few TRBJ2-5 TRBD2
CAWSVHRGDYGYTF TGTGCCTGGAGTGTACACAGGGGCGACTATGGCTACACCTTC TRBV30 few TRBJ1-2 TRBD1
CASSLRSGPTLAKNIQYF TGTGCCAGCAGCCTCCGATCCGGGCCTACGCTAGCCAAAAACATTCAGTACTTC TRBV11-3 . TRBJ2-4 .
CSARQFTSAGGNSPLHF TGCAGTGCTAGACAGTTTACGTCGGCGGGGGGCAATTCACCCCTCCACTTT TRBV20-1 . TRBJ1-6 .
CASSIVSSSDLFF TGTGCCAGTAGTATAGTTAGCTCGAGCGACCTGTTTTTT TRBV19 few TRBJ1-4 .
CASRREFRTDTQYF TGTGCCAGCAGACGGGAATTTAGGACAGATACGCAGTATTTT TRBV6-5 few TRBJ2-3 .
CASSLGDRGRKLFF TGCGCCAGCAGCTTGGGAGACAGGGGAAGGAAACTGTTTTTT TRBV5-1 few TRBJ1-4 TRBD1
CANHKPGTGTKDTQYF TGTGCCAACCACAAGCCCGGGACAGGGACCAAAGATACGCAGTATTTT TRBV12-3/TRBV12-4 few TRBJ2-3 TRBD1
CASSLSRWAVNEKLFF TGTGCCAGCAGCCTTTCCCGTTGGGCAGTTAATGAAAAACTGTTTTTT TRBV7-9 . TRBJ1-4 .
CASSLAGGTGELFF TGTGCCAGCAGCTTAGCGGGGGGCACCGGGGAGCTGTTTTTT TRBV12-3/TRBV12-4 many TRBJ2-2 TRBD2
CASSYGGVKTQYF TGTGCCAGCAGTTACGGAGGGGTGAAGACCCAGTACTTC TRBV6-6 few TRBJ2-5 .
CASSPSGSSTDTQYF TGTGCTAGCAGCCCCTCCGGCTCTAGCACAGATACGCAGTATTTT TRBV7-7 few TRBJ2-3 .
CASSNSPAGELFF TGTGCCAGCAGCAATAGCCCGGCCGGGGAGCTGTTTTTT TRBV9 few TRBJ2-2 .
CSVAPGQGSYEQYF TGCAGCGTTGCTCCGGGACAGGGGTCCTACGAGCAGTACTTC TRBV29-1 few TRBJ2-7 TRBD1
CASKTSGDGGTQYF TGTGCCAGTAAAACTAGCGGGGATGGAGGTACGCAGTATTTT TRBV19 . TRBJ2-3 TRBD2
CASSLTGGHEQYF TGTGCCAGCAGCTTAACAGGGGGACACGAGCAGTACTTC TRBV7-9 . TRBJ2-7 TRBD1
CASSQEAVGSFNEQFF TGTGCCAGCAGCCAAGAAGCGGTGGGGTCGTTCAATGAGCAGTTCTTC TRBV4-2 . TRBJ2-1 .
CASSFAVSGGNTIYF TGTGCCAGCAGCTTCGCCGTTTCGGGTGGAAACACCATATATTTT TRBV5-5 . TRBJ1-3 .
CASGGAAVPYNEQFF TGTGCCAGCGGTGGGGCGGCAGTGCCCTACAATGAGCAGTTCTTC TRBV25-1 . TRBJ2-1 .
CASGRDQRDEQFF TGTGCCAGCGGACGGGACCAGAGAGATGAGCAGTTCTTC TRBV12-3/TRBV12-4 . TRBJ2-1 .
CASSLAGSPRSEQYF TGTGCCAGCAGCTTAGCGGGGTCCCCACGAAGCGAGCAGTACTTC TRBV7-2 few TRBJ2-7 .
CAWSLSGGRYEQYF TGTGCCTGGAGTCTGAGCGGGGGGAGGTACGAGCAGTACTTC TRBV30 . TRBJ2-7 TRBD2
CASSGYDGLWIHGYTF TGTGCCAGCAGCGGATATGACGGATTGTGGATCCATGGCTACACCTTC TRBV7-9 . TRBJ1-2 .
CASKGHSTAETVRYGYTF TGCGCCAGCAAGGGCCATTCGACAGCGGAAACTGTGCGCTATGGCTACACCTTC TRBV5-1 few TRBJ1-2 .
CATSDFGGAGYTF TGTGCCACCAGTGATTTCGGGGGTGCTGGCTACACCTTC TRBV24-1 few TRBJ1-2 .
CASSRDNPSTDTQYF TGTGCCAGCAGCCGGGACAACCCTTCCACAGATACGCAGTATTTT TRBV2 . TRBJ2-3 .
CSVATGNELQSTPETQYF TGCAGCGTTGCGACAGGGAACGAACTCCAATCAACTCCCGAGACCCAGTACTTC TRBV29-1 . TRBJ2-5 TRBD1
CASSSRLGGTEAFF TGTGCCAGCAGCTCGAGGCTGGGAGGCACTGAAGCTTTCTTT TRBV5-6 few TRBJ1-1 .
CATSSGPSTDTQYF TGTGCCACCAGCAGCGGGCCTAGCACAGATACGCAGTATTTT TRBV15 . TRBJ2-3 .